The 2 T cell receptor beta chains below all came from one sample that was sequenced in a study of blood T cell repertoires in COVID-19. The data were produced by immunoSEQ multiplex PCR, yet TCRdb's version contains in-frame clones alone and is incomplete. Here the sample spans under 250,000 clones, more than 85% being singletons. The specimen sequenced was peripheral blood. These receptors were collected from a woman in her 70s with active or convalescent COVID-19.

The CDR3 loop reads CASTLGRANEKLFF. As DNA, the CDR3 is TGTGCCAGCACTCTGGGCAGAGCTAATGAAAAACTGTTTTTT. V usage is TRBV6-6 and J usage is TRBJ1-4; D unclear. Trimming pared 7 bases from V and 3 bases from J, leaving 12 bases between. The CDR3 has 14 residues. Germline values: CDR1 MNHNY, CDR2 SVGAGI (reference sequence).

V and J are TRBV9 and TRBJ1-6, with D unclear. CDR3 length: 18 residues. CDR1 is SGDLS and CDR2 is YYNGEE in the germline V gene. V was pared by 4 bases and J by 0 bases, with 17 bases between. CDR3 residues: CASSPISGGSSYNSPLHF. CDR3 DNA: TGTGCCAGCAGCCCCATATCGGGAGGGTCCTCCTATAATTCACCCCTCCACTTT.